A selection of T cell receptor beta chains follows, all from one sample in a study of T cells in Graves' hyperthyroidism and ophthalmopathy. TCRdb itself ran the multiplex PCR reads through MiXCR, one entry per CDR3 protein. The table has around 500,000 distinct CDR3 sequences, about 16% seen once; the top ten hold approximately 32%. Sequencing input: blood. These receptors were collected from a woman aged 25-40 years with Graves' ophthalmopathy. CDR3s include the opening cysteine and the closing phenylalanine or tryptophan. Each record gives: J gene, D gene, clone size, V gene, CDR3 protein, CDR3 DNA. A D gene is named only where the DNA matches it firmly. Clone sizes are given selectively: once, few, many, or a class where the clone is expanded.

J gene: TRBJ2-7
D gene: TRBD1
clone size: few
V gene: TRBV29-1
CDR3 protein: CSEGDRAIYEQYF
CDR3 DNA: TGCAGCGAGGGAGACAGGGCTATCTACGAGCAGTACTTC

J gene: TRBJ2-7
D gene: .
clone size: many
V gene: TRBV28
CDR3 protein: CASRVQSSYEQYF
CDR3 DNA: TGTGCCAGCAGGGTTCAGAGTTCCTACGAGCAGTACTTC

J gene: TRBJ2-1
D gene: TRBD2
clone size: many
V gene: TRBV15
CDR3 protein: CATSRDLAGGPKGEQFF
CDR3 DNA: TGTGCCACCAGCAGAGATCTGGCGGGAGGGCCGAAGGGAGAGCAGTTCTTC

J gene: TRBJ1-3
D gene: .
clone size: many
V gene: TRBV2
CDR3 protein: CASSVKRSGNTIYF
CDR3 DNA: TGTGCCAGCAGTGTGAAGCGCTCTGGAAACACCATATATTTT

J gene: TRBJ2-1
D gene: TRBD1
clone size: .
V gene: TRBV6-5
CDR3 protein: CASSSDRANEQFF
CDR3 DNA: TGTGCCAGCAGTTCCGACAGGGCGAATGAGCAGTTCTTC

J gene: TRBJ1-1
D gene: .
clone size: .
V gene: TRBV10-3
CDR3 protein: CAISGQRNTEAFF
CDR3 DNA: TGTGCCATCAGTGGGCAGAGGAACACTGAAGCTTTCTTT

J gene: TRBJ2-1
D gene: TRBD2
clone size: .
V gene: TRBV6-1
CDR3 protein: CASRGLAGANNEQFF
CDR3 DNA: TGTGCCAGCAGGGGACTAGCGGGAGCCAACAATGAGCAGTTCTTC

J gene: TRBJ2-5
D gene: .
clone size: .
V gene: TRBV2
CDR3 protein: CASSDSRLDSQETQYF
CDR3 DNA: TGTGCCAGCAGTGACTCTAGATTGGACAGCCAAGAGACCCAGTACTTC

J gene: TRBJ2-2
D gene: .
clone size: few
V gene: TRBV24-1
CDR3 protein: CATEEAGELFF
CDR3 DNA: TGTGCCACCGAGGAAGCCGGGGAGCTGTTTTTT

J gene: TRBJ1-2
D gene: .
clone size: many
V gene: TRBV30
CDR3 protein: CAWSPIGPGYTF
CDR3 DNA: TGTGCCTGGAGTCCGATTGGGCCTGGCTACACCTTC

J gene: TRBJ2-1
D gene: TRBD2
clone size: many
V gene: TRBV20-1
CDR3 protein: CSATIIAGLSNEQFF
CDR3 DNA: TGCAGTGCCACCATTATAGCGGGACTGAGCAATGAGCAGTTCTTC

J gene: TRBJ1-2
D gene: .
clone size: many
V gene: TRBV28
CDR3 protein: CASSFWNGYTF
CDR3 DNA: TGTGCCAGCAGTTTTTGGAATGGCTACACCTTC

J gene: TRBJ2-2
D gene: TRBD1
clone size: many
V gene: TRBV7-3
CDR3 protein: CASSLGDRGLSGELFF
CDR3 DNA: TGTGCCAGCAGCTTGGGTGACAGGGGGCTGTCCGGGGAGCTGTTTTTT

J gene: TRBJ2-4
D gene: .
clone size: few
V gene: TRBV6-5
CDR3 protein: CASSYSSWTPSDIQYF
CDR3 DNA: TGTGCCAGCAGTTACTCTAGCTGGACTCCTTCGGACATTCAGTACTTC

J gene: TRBJ2-1
D gene: TRBD1
clone size: .
V gene: TRBV7-9
CDR3 protein: CASSSLDRGSYNEQFF
CDR3 DNA: TGTGCCAGCAGCTCATTGGACAGGGGTTCCTACAATGAGCAGTTCTTC

J gene: TRBJ2-7
D gene: TRBD1
clone size: many
V gene: TRBV7-9
CDR3 protein: CASSYRTGNEQYF
CDR3 DNA: TGTGCCAGCAGCTACCGGACAGGGAACGAGCAGTACTTC

J gene: TRBJ2-3
D gene: .
clone size: many
V gene: TRBV5-1
CDR3 protein: CASSLARGLADTQYF
CDR3 DNA: TGCGCCAGCAGCTTGGCCCGAGGATTAGCAGATACGCAGTATTTT

J gene: TRBJ2-7
D gene: .
clone size: many
V gene: TRBV6-2/TRBV6-3
CDR3 protein: CASSQGGSYEQYF
CDR3 DNA: TGTGCCAGCAGCCAAGGTGGTTCCTACGAGCAGTACTTC

J gene: TRBJ2-1
D gene: .
clone size: .
V gene: TRBV6-5
CDR3 protein: CASTYENEQFF
CDR3 DNA: TGTGCCAGCACTTACGAAAATGAGCAGTTCTTC

J gene: TRBJ2-3
D gene: .
clone size: .
V gene: TRBV5-1
CDR3 protein: CASSDPVRGRTDTQYF
CDR3 DNA: TGCGCCAGCAGCGACCCGGTTAGGGGTCGCACAGATACGCAGTATTTT

J gene: TRBJ2-7
D gene: TRBD2
clone size: many
V gene: TRBV29-1
CDR3 protein: CSVRQTSGFYEQYF
CDR3 DNA: TGCAGCGTTCGCCAGACTAGCGGGTTCTACGAGCAGTACTTC

J gene: TRBJ2-2
D gene: .
clone size: few
V gene: TRBV6-1
CDR3 protein: CASSPDYGGTGELFF
CDR3 DNA: TGTGCCAGCAGCCCTGACTATGGGGGTACCGGGGAGCTGTTTTTT

J gene: TRBJ2-4
D gene: .
clone size: many
V gene: TRBV28
CDR3 protein: CASSTLTPILSMRGNIQYF
CDR3 DNA: TGTGCCAGCAGTACTTTGACCCCGATTTTGAGCATGAGGGGAAACATTCAGTACTTC

J gene: TRBJ2-7
D gene: .
clone size: .
V gene: TRBV6-1
CDR3 protein: CASSEREVDPYEQYF
CDR3 DNA: TGTGCCAGCAGTGAAAGGGAGGTGGACCCCTACGAGCAGTACTTC

J gene: TRBJ1-5
D gene: TRBD1
clone size: many
V gene: TRBV7-2
CDR3 protein: CASSLLGQSQPQHF
CDR3 DNA: TGTGCCAGCAGCTTATTGGGACAGAGTCAGCCCCAGCATTTT

J gene: TRBJ1-1
D gene: .
clone size: .
V gene: TRBV5-1
CDR3 protein: CASSSAVGARGTEAFF
CDR3 DNA: TGCGCCAGCAGCTCGGCGGTGGGGGCGCGGGGCACTGAAGCTTTCTTT

J gene: TRBJ1-2
D gene: .
clone size: few
V gene: TRBV5-8
CDR3 protein: CASSPEGYGYTF
CDR3 DNA: TGTGCCAGCAGCCCGGAGGGATATGGCTACACCTTC

J gene: TRBJ2-1
D gene: .
clone size: many
V gene: TRBV20-1
CDR3 protein: CSAEESFIYNEQFF
CDR3 DNA: TGCAGTGCTGAGGAGTCATTCATCTACAATGAGCAGTTCTTC

J gene: TRBJ2-2
D gene: TRBD2
clone size: many
V gene: TRBV20-1
CDR3 protein: CSASPTSGSFGTGELFF
CDR3 DNA: TGCAGTGCTAGCCCCACTAGCGGGAGTTTCGGGACCGGGGAGCTGTTTTTT

J gene: TRBJ1-1
D gene: .
clone size: few
V gene: TRBV29-1
CDR3 protein: CSVERSQGSEAFF
CDR3 DNA: TGCAGCGTTGAGCGTTCACAGGGCTCTGAAGCTTTCTTT

J gene: TRBJ2-7
D gene: TRBD2
clone size: many
V gene: TRBV5-1
CDR3 protein: CASSSRQPRTSGRARGEQYF
CDR3 DNA: TGCGCCAGCAGCTCTCGGCAGCCAAGGACTAGCGGGAGGGCCCGGGGCGAGCAGTACTTC

J gene: TRBJ1-2
D gene: .
clone size: many
V gene: TRBV10-3
CDR3 protein: CAISNGDGYTF
CDR3 DNA: TGTGCCATCAGTAATGGGGATGGCTACACCTTC

J gene: TRBJ2-5
D gene: .
clone size: .
V gene: TRBV6-2/TRBV6-3
CDR3 protein: CASSYPLVAAKQQETQYF
CDR3 DNA: TGTGCCAGCAGTTACCCTCTTGTAGCGGCAAAGCAACAAGAGACCCAGTACTTC

J gene: TRBJ2-5
D gene: .
clone size: once
V gene: TRBV7-2
CDR3 protein: CASSLVSTRETQYF
CDR3 DNA: TGTGCCAGCAGCCTGGTATCAACTCGAGAGACCCAGTACTTC

J gene: TRBJ2-1
D gene: .
clone size: few
V gene: TRBV29-1
CDR3 protein: CSVARVSGEQFF
CDR3 DNA: TGCAGCGTTGCGCGGGTTTCCGGTGAGCAGTTCTTC

J gene: TRBJ2-2
D gene: TRBD2
clone size: few
V gene: TRBV7-6
CDR3 protein: CASSLGPPSGLAAAGELFF
CDR3 DNA: TGTGCCAGCAGCTTAGGTCCTCCCTCGGGACTAGCGGCAGCCGGGGAGCTGTTTTTT

J gene: TRBJ2-1
D gene: .
clone size: few
V gene: TRBV28
CDR3 protein: CASSLRSSLTLYNEQFF
CDR3 DNA: TGTGCCAGCAGTTTACGGTCCAGCTTAACCCTTTACAATGAGCAGTTCTTC

J gene: TRBJ1-5
D gene: .
clone size: .
V gene: TRBV6-4
CDR3 protein: CAREDSPGCNQPQHF
CDR3 DNA: TGTGCCAGGGAAGACAGTCCGGGATGCAATCAGCCCCAGCATTTT

J gene: TRBJ2-1
D gene: TRBD2
clone size: .
V gene: TRBV7-9
CDR3 protein: CASSLVGLTLNEQFF
CDR3 DNA: TGTGCCAGCAGCTTAGTGGGACTAACGCTCAATGAGCAGTTCTTC

J gene: TRBJ1-6
D gene: TRBD1
clone size: many
V gene: TRBV12-3/TRBV12-4
CDR3 protein: CASRGDRVNSPLHF
CDR3 DNA: TGTGCCAGCAGGGGGGACAGGGTAAATTCACCCCTCCACTTT

J gene: TRBJ2-6
D gene: .
clone size: few
V gene: TRBV9
CDR3 protein: CASSVDPPGAGANVLTF
CDR3 DNA: TGTGCCAGCAGCGTAGATCCCCCAGGAGCTGGGGCCAACGTTCTGACTTTC

J gene: TRBJ2-5
D gene: TRBD1
clone size: many
V gene: TRBV11-2
CDR3 protein: CASSLEGQVPETQYF
CDR3 DNA: TGTGCCAGCAGCTTAGAAGGACAGGTCCCAGAGACCCAGTACTTC

J gene: TRBJ1-2
D gene: .
clone size: once
V gene: TRBV6-9
CDR3 protein: CASSYTSGTTGGYTF
CDR3 DNA: TGTGCCAGCAGTTACACTTCAGGGACAACCGGCGGCTACACCTTC

J gene: TRBJ1-2
D gene: .
clone size: .
V gene: TRBV14
CDR3 protein: CASSRRGGLNLYGGYTF
CDR3 DNA: TGTGCCAGCAGCCGCCGCGGGGGCTTGAATTTGTATGGTGGCTACACCTTC

J gene: TRBJ1-1
D gene: TRBD1
clone size: .
V gene: TRBV6-2/TRBV6-3
CDR3 protein: CASSSTLVTGPMNTEAFF
CDR3 DNA: TGTGCCAGCAGTTCCACCCTTGTGACAGGGCCGATGAACACTGAAGCTTTCTTT

J gene: TRBJ2-7
D gene: .
clone size: many
V gene: TRBV20-1
CDR3 protein: CSARDSAFQEDEQYF
CDR3 DNA: TGCAGTGCTAGAGATAGTGCGTTTCAAGAAGACGAGCAGTACTTC

J gene: TRBJ2-3
D gene: TRBD2
clone size: .
V gene: TRBV7-2
CDR3 protein: CASSIGLRGGADTQYF
CDR3 DNA: TGTGCCAGCAGCATAGGGTTGCGGGGGGGGGCAGATACGCAGTATTTT

J gene: TRBJ2-1
D gene: TRBD1
clone size: .
V gene: TRBV3-1
CDR3 protein: CASLDTGQGIDEQFF
CDR3 DNA: TGTGCCAGCCTTGATACAGGACAGGGCATCGATGAGCAGTTCTTC

J gene: TRBJ1-4
D gene: .
clone size: few
V gene: TRBV27
CDR3 protein: CASSFIMGGPEKLFF
CDR3 DNA: TGTGCCAGCAGTTTTATTATGGGGGGCCCAGAAAAACTGTTTTTT

J gene: TRBJ2-5
D gene: .
clone size: .
V gene: TRBV5-1
CDR3 protein: CASSFGGGEETQYF
CDR3 DNA: TGCGCCAGCAGCTTCGGAGGGGGTGAAGAGACCCAGTACTTC

J gene: TRBJ2-3
D gene: .
clone size: many
V gene: TRBV2
CDR3 protein: CATTGQATSTDTQYF
CDR3 DNA: TGTGCCACCACGGGGCAGGCGACTAGCACAGATACGCAGTATTTT

J gene: TRBJ1-4
D gene: TRBD1
clone size: .
V gene: TRBV6-1
CDR3 protein: CASTLTGTGGEKLFF
CDR3 DNA: TGTGCCAGCACTCTTACCGGGACAGGGGGTGAAAAACTGTTTTTT

J gene: TRBJ2-1
D gene: TRBD2
clone size: many
V gene: TRBV7-3
CDR3 protein: CASSQYGTSGSSYNEQFF
CDR3 DNA: TGTGCCAGCAGCCAATACGGGACTAGCGGAAGCTCCTACAATGAGCAGTTCTTC

J gene: TRBJ1-2
D gene: .
clone size: many
V gene: TRBV30
CDR3 protein: CAWSLDGIYGYTF
CDR3 DNA: TGTGCCTGGAGTCTGGATGGAATCTATGGCTACACCTTC

J gene: TRBJ1-5
D gene: TRBD1
clone size: many
V gene: TRBV18
CDR3 protein: CASSPAILWDRDQPQHF
CDR3 DNA: TGTGCCAGCTCACCAGCGATACTTTGGGACAGAGATCAGCCCCAGCATTTT

J gene: TRBJ1-5
D gene: .
clone size: .
V gene: TRBV5-5
CDR3 protein: CASSFVIDSNQPQHF
CDR3 DNA: TGTGCCAGCAGCTTTGTGATCGATAGCAATCAGCCCCAGCATTTT